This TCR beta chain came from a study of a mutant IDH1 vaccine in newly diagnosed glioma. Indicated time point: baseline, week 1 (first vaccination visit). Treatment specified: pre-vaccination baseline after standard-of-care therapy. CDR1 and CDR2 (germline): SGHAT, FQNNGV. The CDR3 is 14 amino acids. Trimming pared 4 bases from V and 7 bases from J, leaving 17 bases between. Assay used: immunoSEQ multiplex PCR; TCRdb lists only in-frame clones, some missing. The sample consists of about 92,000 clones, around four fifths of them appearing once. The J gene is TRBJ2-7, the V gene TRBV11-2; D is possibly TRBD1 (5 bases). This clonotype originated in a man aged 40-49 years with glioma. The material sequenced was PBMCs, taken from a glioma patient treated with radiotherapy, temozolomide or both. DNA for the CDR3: TGTGCCAGCAGCTGGAGACAGTCCGATGGGGAGCAGTACTTC. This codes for CASSWRQSDGEQYF.